This T cell receptor beta chain emerged from a study of radiotherapy plus CTLA-4 blockade in lung cancer (dated by TCRdb to the late 2010s). With respect to the entire study: Among the enrolled patients, approximately 17% had an objective response, and 31% reached disease control. Overall study results and their limits: The strongest predictors of response were reported to be early dynamic shifts in blood T cell clones along with a rise in serum interferon-beta following radiation. After treatment with radiotherapy and ipilimumab, TCR clones that originated in tumors expanded in peripheral blood.

The library was made by the immunoSEQ multiplex PCR assay. Not all clones reach the TCRdb copy of this immuneACCESS table, which keeps in-frame sequences only. Checked studies attribute under half of the gap to unresolved V genes and leave the rest unexplained. The sample records 40,000 to 50,000 clones, 82% of which are singletons. The ten largest clones capture 2.5% to 4% of the sample. Focal radiation therapy combined with CTLA-4 blockade (ipilimumab) was tested in patients with chemo-refractory metastatic non-small-cell lung cancer. The CDR3 contains 17 residues, cysteine and phenylalanine counted. The kept DNA is CDR3 alone, 51 bases in frame from the first base. Reading the germline V gene (reference sequence) gives CDR1 LNHNV and CDR2 YYDKDF. The V and J ends are trimmed by 0 bases and 0 bases, leaving 12 bases between them. Of note for this clone: Its antigen is currently not known. Per-nucleotide qualities are absent, and no much larger clonotype sits a single base away.

This chain is built from TRBV15 and TRBJ1-3, with the D gene too uncertain to name. The starting material was peripheral blood, obtained from a patient treated with radiotherapy plus ipilimumab. This TCR was sampled from a human donor with non-small cell lung cancer who had stable disease on radiotherapy plus ipilimumab. The CDR3 is CATSRDRAGSSGNTIYF. The DNA reads TGTGCCACCAGCAGAGATCGGGCGGGGAGCTCTGGAAACACCATATATTTT.